These 9 T cell receptor beta chains share one sample of origin, sequenced in a study of cytomegalovirus exposure and HLA in healthy donors. The PCR used 60 Vbeta and 13 Jbeta primers. Measured with immunoSEQ multiplex PCR; TCRdb has only the in-frame clones, and not every one. The sample has 90,000 to 120,000 clones, about 80% seen once. The sample taken for sequencing was PBMCs. The origin of the receptors is a woman aged 40 to 50 in good health and CMV-seronegative.

The chain carries TRBV4-2 and TRBJ2-3; TRBD2 is a possible D gene (5 bases). The CDR3 loop spans 17 amino acids. V was shortened by 0 bases and J by 2 bases, with 15 bases between the two germline ends. The V gene's germline CDR1 is LGHNA and CDR2 YNFKEQ. The DNA of the CDR3 is TGTGCCAGCAGCCAAGATCGGTGGCGGGCGCTCACAGATACGCAGTATTTT. Its protein product is CASSQDRWRALTDTQYF.

The chain joins TRBV18 to TRBJ2-3; 10 bases are shared with TRBD2. The CDR3 runs to 17 residues. In germline, CDR1 is KGHSH, CDR2 LQKENI. V lost 3 bases and J lost 5; bases outside the gene matches: 11. As DNA, the CDR3 is TGTGCCAGCTCACCTACCGCTAGCGGGAGAGAGCAAGATACGCAGTATTTT. Amino acid sequence: CASSPTASGREQDTQYF.

The chain carries TRBV4-1 and TRBJ2-1, with D unresolved. Germline CDR1 reads MGHRA; CDR2 reads YSYEKL. The ends were cut back, 0 bases at V and 14 bases at J, with 11 bases in the middle. This CDR3 region has 12 residues. The CDR3: CASSQEETKKFF. The CDR3 region has the DNA TGCGCCAGCAGCCAAGAGGAAACTAAAAAGTTCTTC.

The J gene is TRBJ2-1, the V gene TRBV19, with D possibly being TRBD1 (7 bases). This CDR3 is 17 amino acids long. Trimming pared 3 bases from V and 7 bases from J, leaving 22 bases between. Germline V CDR1 and CDR2: LNHDA, SQIVND (reference sequence). CDR3 nucleotide sequence: TGTGCCAGTAGTATCCTGTGGGGCAGGGGGGTCCTAAATGAGCAGTTCTTC. Residues: CASSILWGRGVLNEQFF.

The chain couples TRBV18 to TRBJ2-1, with 10 bases lining up with TRBD1. Germline V gives CDR1 KGHSH, CDR2 LQKENI. This CDR3 is built from 16 residues. V gave up 5 bases and J gave up 6 bases; unmatched junction bases: 10. The DNA of the CDR3 is TGTGCCAGCTCATCTGATAGGGACAGGGGAGGCAATGAGCAGTTCTTC. Translation gives CASSSDRDRGGNEQFF.

This chain links TRBV28 with TRBJ1-5; D unclear. The germline gives CDR1 MDHEN, CDR2 SYDVKM. V gave up 3 bases and J gave up 4 bases, with 16 bases separating them. The CDR3 spans 16 residues. The CDR3 coding sequence is TGTGCCAGCAGTTTTTATCCGGGGATATCAAATCAGCCCCAGCATTTT. This codes for CASSFYPGISNQPQHF.

The CDR3 here is CASSSPSGGNQPQHF. As DNA, the CDR3 is TGTGCCAGCAGTTCCCCTTCGGGGGGCAATCAGCCCCAGCATTTT. This chain connects TRBV28 to TRBJ1-5; D may be TRBD1 (5 bases). The CDR3 contains 15 residues. Germline CDR1 reads MDHEN; CDR2 reads SYDVKM. V gave up 4 bases and J gave up 2 bases, with 12 bases separating them.

The rearrangement links TRBV4-3 to TRBJ2-2; D is possibly TRBD2 (6 bases). The V gene lost 8 bases and the J gene lost 3 bases, with 13 bases spanning the gap. This CDR3 is built from 14 residues. Germline CDR1 reads LGHNA; CDR2 reads YSLEER. The DNA of the CDR3 is TGCGCCAGCGCTAGCGCACATTACACCGGGGAGCTGTTTTTT. As protein: CASASAHYTGELFF.

The genes are TRBV30 and TRBJ2-4; D perhaps matches TRBD1 (6 bases). Germline loops: CDR1 GTSNPN, CDR2 SVGIG (reference sequence). There are 19 residues in the CDR3. V was shortened by 2 bases and J by 0 bases, with 23 bases between the two germline ends. CDR3 loop: CAWSPAWGQDKLAKNIQYF. CDR3 bases: TGTGCCTGGAGTCCTGCGTGGGGACAAGATAAGCTAGCCAAAAACATTCAGTACTTC.